Below, 26 T cell receptor beta chains from the same sample are listed, as sequenced in a study of blood T cell repertoires in COVID-19. Repertoires were generated with immunoSEQ multiplex PCR, while TCRdb's copy carries only in-frame clones and drops some. The sample lists roughly 520,000 clones; roughly 88% were seen once. Sequenced input: PBMCs or T cells enriched from blood (not recorded which). These receptor sequences come from a woman in her forties who had recovered from COVID-19.

The chain recombines TRBV6-4 with TRBJ2-7; 8 nucleotides agree with TRBD1. J lost 2 bases, V lost 2 bases, and 5 bases had no gene match. The germline CDR1 and CDR2 sequences are MRHNA and SNTAGT. The CDR3 spans 15 residues. The CDR3 DNA follows: TGTGCCAGCAGTGACGGGACAGGCCCAGCCTACGAGCAGTACTTC. It yields the protein CASSDGTGPAYEQYF.

The V and J genes are TRBV12-3 or TRBV12-4 and TRBJ2-2, with D unclear. The CDR3 has 12 amino acids. The ends were cut back, 3 bases at V and 7 bases at J, with 6 bases in the middle. Here the CDR3 DNA reads TGTGCCAGCAGTTTCCCGTTCGGGGAGCTGTTTTTT. It is translated as CASSFPFGELFF.

This chain connects TRBV28 to TRBJ2-7, with TRBD2 matching over 7 bases. Germline CDR1 and CDR2: MDHEN and SYDVKM. After removal of 8 bases from V and 0 bases from J, the junction contained 4 bases not matched to a gene. This CDR3 has 13 amino acids. For the CDR3, the DNA is TGTGCCAGCGGAGCGGGGAGCTCCTACGAGCAGTACTTC. Protein: CASGAGSSYEQYF. The complete variable domain, with remaining parts taken from reference TRBV28 and TRBJ2-7, reads DVKVTQSSRYLVKRTGEKVFLECVQDMDHENMFWYRQDPGLGLRLIYFSYDVKMKEKGDIPEGYSVSREKKERFSLILESASTNQTSMYLCASGAGSSYEQYFGPGTRLTVT.

The chain has TRBV9 and TRBJ2-4; D might be TRBD2 (5 bases). From germline, CDR1 is SGDLS and CDR2 YYNGEE. V was pared by 0 bases and J by 1 base, with 5 bases between. The length of the CDR3 is 14 residues. As DNA, the CDR3 is TGTGCCAGCAGCGTAGGCGGGGCCAAAAACATTCAGTACTTC. Its translation is CASSVGGAKNIQYF.

The chain couples TRBV13 to TRBJ1-2; maybe TRBD1 (5 bases). The germline gives CDR1 PRHDT, CDR2 FYEKMQ (reference sequence). The CDR3 runs to 19 residues. Deletions cut 0 bases from V and 0 bases from J, with 20 bases between. CDR3 DNA sequence: TGTGCCAGCAGCTTAGGCCTAGGGATAGGGGCACGTCCTAACTATGGCTACACCTTC. Protein product: CASSLGLGIGARPNYGYTF.

The V call is TRBV7-2, the J call TRBJ1-2; TRBD1 might be the D (5 bases). The V gene lost 1 base and the J gene lost 3 bases, with 9 bases spanning the gap. The CDR3 runs to 14 residues. The germline V gene has CDR1 SGHTA and CDR2 FQGNSA. The CDR3 region has the DNA TGTGCCAGCAGCTTAGGACAGAGACACTATGGCTACACCTTC. Protein sequence: CASSLGQRHYGYTF.

The V call is TRBV2, the J call TRBJ2-7; D gene uncertain. The CDR3 is 13 residues long. Per germline, CDR1 SNHLY and CDR2 FYNNEI. Trimming left V 7 bases short and J 0 bases short, with 10 bases between. CDR3 loop: CASNRVISYEQYF. CDR3 DNA: TGTGCCAGCAATCGGGTGATCTCCTACGAGCAGTACTTC.

This clone was recorded a few times. This sequence joins TRBV4-3 and TRBJ2-7, with TRBD1 matching 10 bases. From germline, CDR1 is LGHNA and CDR2 YSLEER. CDR3 length equals 15 residues. V shed 1 base and J 4 bases; nucleotides not matched to a gene: 4. The CDR3, as DNA: TGCGCCAGCAGCCAAGGGGACAGGGGAATTTACGAGCAGTACTTC. It codes for CASSQGDRGIYEQYF.

J is TRBJ1-5 and V is TRBV19; D remains unclear. Germline-derived CDR1 and CDR2 are LNHDA and SQIVND (reference sequence). Trimming stripped 10 bases from V and 6 bases from J, with 13 bases between. CDR3 length: 12 residues. The CDR3 sequence is CATGESAQPQHF. DNA for the CDR3: TGTGCCACAGGCGAGTCCGCTCAGCCCCAGCATTTT. Using reference TRBV19 and TRBJ1-5 for the parts outside the CDR3, the full variable domain is DGGITQSPKYLFRKEGQNVTLSCEQNLNHDAMYWYRQDPGQGLRLIYYSQIVNDFQKGDIAEGYSVSREKKESFPLTVTSAQKNPTAFYLCATGESAQPQHFGDGTRLSIL.

This CDR3 is CASSLGQNTGELFF. The CDR3 nucleotides read TGTGCCAGCAGCCTAGGACAGAACACCGGGGAGCTGTTTTTT. J is TRBJ2-2 and V is TRBV5-5, with D perhaps TRBD1 (5 bases). The germline gives CDR1 SGHKS, CDR2 YYEKEE (reference sequence). There are 14 residues in the CDR3. Trimming took 4 bases from V and 1 from J, leaving 8 bases between them.

This sequence joins TRBV10-3 and TRBJ2-3; D is unresolved. V was trimmed by 3 bases and J by 6 bases, leaving 4 bases between them. The V gene's germline CDR1 is ENHRY and CDR2 SYGVKD. The CDR3 totals 11 residues. The DNA for the CDR3 is TGTGCCATCAGTGATCTGGATACGCAGTATTTT. The encoded protein is CAISDLDTQYF.

The chain links TRBV5-5 to TRBJ2-5; the match to TRBD1 covers 8 bases. The CDR3 contains 15 residues. CDR1 and CDR2 from the germline V gene are SGHKS and YYEKEE (reference sequence). V shed 4 bases and J 5 bases; nucleotides not matched to a gene: 10. As DNA, the CDR3 is TGTGCCAGCAGCCTAGACAGGGGTGATATGGAGACCCAGTACTTC. Residues: CASSLDRGDMETQYF. Supplemented by reference TRBV5-5 and TRBJ2-5, the full variable domain reads DAGVTQSPTHLIKTRGQQVTLRCSPISGHKSVSWYQQVLGQGPQFIFQYYEKEERGRGNFPDRFSARQFPNYSSELNVNALLLGDSALYLCASSLDRGDMETQYFGPGTRLLVL.

V is TRBV11-2 and J is TRBJ1-1; D unresolved. With 3 bases removed from V and 4 bases from J, the gap between germline ends came to 12 bases. The CDR3 has 14 residues. CDR1 and CDR2 (germline): SGHAT, FQNNGV. Here the CDR3 DNA reads TGTGCCAGCAGCTTGAGCGGTGGAGGCACTGAAGCTTTCTTT. The encoded protein is CASSLSGGGTEAFF.

CDR3 sequence reads: CASSLTGGTQYF. The DNA for the CDR3 is TGTGCCAGCAGCCTCACAGGGGGGACCCAGTACTTC. The gene calls are TRBV6-5 and TRBJ2-5; 8 bases fit TRBD1. The junction had 4 bases not matched to a gene; V was cut back by 6 bases and J by 7 bases. This CDR3 has 12 amino acids. Per germline, CDR1 MNHEY and CDR2 SVGAGI.

CDR3 sequence (DNA): TGTGCCAGCAGTTACTCGGGACAGACGAACTATGGCTACACCTTC. Its protein is CASSYSGQTNYGYTF. V gene TRBV6-2 or TRBV6-3 combines with J gene TRBJ1-2; 7 nucleotides line up with TRBD1. This CDR3 is built from 15 residues. CDR1 and CDR2 from the germline V gene are MNHEY and SVGEGT. V gave up 0 bases and J gave up 2 bases; unmatched junction bases: 3.

This rearrangement joins TRBV7-2 to TRBJ1-2; D might be TRBD1 (6 bases). CDR1 and CDR2 (germline): SGHTA, FQGNSA. V lost 3 bases to trimming and J lost 6 bases, with 17 bases between them. This CDR3 has 15 residues. CDR3 sequence reads: CASSLSVRGRHGYTF. The CDR3 DNA reads TGTGCCAGCAGCTTGAGTGTCAGGGGCAGGCATGGCTACACCTTC. Combining the CDR3 with reference TRBV7-2 and TRBJ1-2 gives the whole variable domain GAGVSQSPSNKVTEKGKDVELRCDPISGHTALYWYRQSLGQGLEFLIYFQGNSAPDKSGLPSDRFSAERTGGSVSTLTIQRTQQEDSAVYLCASSLSVRGRHGYTFGSGTRLTVV.

This clone was counted a few times. This specimen includes other DNA sequences encoding the same CDR3. This chain joins TRBV12-3 or TRBV12-4 and TRBJ2-7, with a possible D match to TRBD2 (6 bases). Trimming pared 6 bases from V and 1 base from J, leaving 10 bases between. This CDR3 spans 13 amino acids. The CDR3 is CASSPGLSYEQYF. The DNA of the CDR3 is TGTGCCAGCAGCCCTGGACTATCCTACGAGCAGTACTTC.

The CDR3: CATSDPNHSSGRGLMGELFF. The DNA for the CDR3 is TGTGCCACCAGTGACCCGAACCACTCAAGCGGGAGGGGCCTCATGGGGGAGCTGTTTTTT. The chain links TRBV24-1 to TRBJ2-2, with TRBD2 matching over 10 bases. The V segment lost 4 bases and the J segment 8 bases; nucleotides outside the gene matches: 21. CDR1 and CDR2 (germline): KGHDR, SFDVKD. This CDR3 comprises 20 residues.

This clone was seen more than once but under ten times. This chain links TRBV5-1 with TRBJ1-1; TRBD1 matches at 7 bases. This CDR3 region has 14 residues. Germline values: CDR1 SGHRS, CDR2 YFSETQ. The junction had 6 bases not matched to a gene; V was cut back by 0 bases and J by 7 bases. CDR3 sequence (DNA): TGCGCCAGCAGCTTGGAAACAGGGGTCTTTGAAGCTTTCTTT. Translated, it gives CASSLETGVFEAFF. Complete variable domain (other parts from reference TRBV5-1 and TRBJ1-1): KAGVTQTPRYLIKTRGQQVTLSCSPISGHRSVSWYQQTPGQGLQFLFEYFSETQRNKGNFPGRFSGRQFSNSRSEMNVSTLELGDSALYLCASSLETGVFEAFFGQGTRLTVV.

V and J are TRBV3-1 (or the pseudogene TRBV3-2) and TRBJ2-7; 10 bases are a match to TRBD2. CDR3 length equals 19 residues. V dropped 5 bases and J dropped 4; count of bases not matched to a gene: 20. Germline CDR1 is LGHDT and CDR2 is YNNKEL (reference sequence). The chain's CDR3 is CASSSEREGRANIKYEQYF. CDR3 in DNA: TGTGCCAGCAGCTCAGAGCGGGAGGGCCGGGCGAATATAAAATACGAGCAGTACTTC.

The chain carries TRBV5-1 and TRBJ2-2; 8 nucleotides match TRBD1. The germline V gene has CDR1 SGHRS and CDR2 YFSETQ. The CDR3 runs to 17 residues. The J segment lost 0 bases and the V segment lost 5 bases, leaving 9 bases of the junction unmatched. CDR3 coding DNA: TGCGCCAGCAGTTTTACAGGGGGGTACGCGAACACCGGGGAGCTGTTTTTT. It codes for CASSFTGGYANTGELFF.

This sequence joins TRBV5-4 and TRBJ2-7; a weak D match, TRBD1 (6 bases). Germline CDR1 and CDR2: SGHNT and YYREEE (reference sequence). Trimming cost V 1 base and J 6 bases, with 14 bases left between them. The CDR3 is 14 residues long. The CDR3 nucleotides read TGTGCCAGCAGCTTGACGGGACAAGCTGGCGAGCAGTACTTC. Its protein is CASSLTGQAGEQYF.

The chain joins TRBV21-1 to TRBJ2-1; the D call TRBD2 from the table was never checked on the DNA. TRBV21-1 is classified as a pseudogene. This CDR3 comprises 16 residues. In DNA form, the CDR3 reads TGTGCCAGCAGCAAAAACAGGGAGTCTAGCGGGAATGAGCAGTTCTTC. Encoded protein: CASSKNRESSGNEQFF.

The chain combines TRBV20-1 with TRBJ1-1; D perhaps matches TRBD1 (6 bases). Trimming removed 3 bases at V and 3 bases at J, with 20 bases between. The CDR3 is made up of 16 amino acids. In germline, CDR1 is DFQATT, CDR2 SNEGSKA (reference sequence). The CDR3 sequence is CSASGMGAGLDTEAFF. DNA of the CDR3: TGCAGTGCTAGTGGGATGGGGGCAGGGTTAGACACTGAAGCTTTCTTT.

A single count supports this clone. The rearrangement joins TRBV27 to TRBJ2-7; TRBD2 aligns across 12 bases. Germline values: CDR1 MNHEY, CDR2 SMNVEV (reference sequence). This CDR3 spans 16 amino acids. V dropped 3 bases and J dropped 7; count of bases not matched to a gene: 10. CDR3 DNA sequence: TGTGCCAGCAGTTTGGTACTAGCGGGAGGTCCCCGTGAGCAGTACTTC. Amino acid sequence: CASSLVLAGGPREQYF.

V and J are TRBV7-8 and TRBJ2-7; D gene uncertain. The CDR3 has 11 amino acids. The V end lost 5 bases, the J end lost 9 bases, and 11 bases lay between the germline ends. CDR1 and CDR2 from the germline V gene are SGHVS and FQNEAQ. CDR3 nucleotide sequence: TGTGCCAGCAGCCCTGAGAAATTGCAGTACTTC. Translating it yields CASSPEKLQYF.